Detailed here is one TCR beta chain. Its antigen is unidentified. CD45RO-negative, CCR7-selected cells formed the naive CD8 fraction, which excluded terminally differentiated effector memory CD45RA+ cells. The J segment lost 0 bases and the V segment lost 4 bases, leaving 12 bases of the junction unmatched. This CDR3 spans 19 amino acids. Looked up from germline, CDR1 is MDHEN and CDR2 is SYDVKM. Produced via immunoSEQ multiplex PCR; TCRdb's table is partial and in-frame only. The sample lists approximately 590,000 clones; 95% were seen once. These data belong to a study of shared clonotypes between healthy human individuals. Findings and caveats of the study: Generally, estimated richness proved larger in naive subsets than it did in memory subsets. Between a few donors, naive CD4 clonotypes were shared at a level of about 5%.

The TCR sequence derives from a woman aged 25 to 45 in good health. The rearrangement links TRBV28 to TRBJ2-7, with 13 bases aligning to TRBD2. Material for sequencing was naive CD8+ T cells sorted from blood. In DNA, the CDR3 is TGTGCCAGCAGTTCTGCTTTGACTAGCGGGAGGCAAATCTCCTACGAGCAGTACTTC. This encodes CASSSALTSGRQISYEQYF.